The 7 T cell receptor beta chains reported below all come from one sample, sequenced in a study of tumor-infiltrating lymphocytes in primary liver carcinoma. Blood RNA originated from unsorted whole blood, with germline DNA additionally extracted. Total RNA amounting to roughly 0.5 ug was the source from which TCR beta cDNA was made with a constant-region primer. Construction of TCR beta libraries relied on three successive nested multiplex PCR rounds employing slightly modified ARM-PCR. TRBV1-TRBV30 forward primers and a C-beta reverse primer were used in the first two PCR rounds, which each ran for ten to eleven cycles. One entry per CDR3 protein, called by TCRdb with MiXCR from the multiplex PCR reads. In the table there are more than 150,000 distinct CDR3 sequences, approximately 60% of which are singletons. The sequenced sample was peripheral blood. The receptors originated from a man in his forties with primary liver carcinoma and hepatitis B virus infection.

This clonotype was picked up a small number of times. One end of the junction varies from germline; a read error may be responsible. V and J are TRBV12-3 or TRBV12-4 and TRBJ2-5, with D tentatively TRBD2 (7 bases). The CDR3 spans 12 residues. CDR3 in DNA: TGTGCCAGCAGTTTTGGAGGGGGGGGTGAGGACTTC. It codes for CASSFGGGGEDF.

This clonotype was seen just once. A much more abundant neighbour one base away suggests this may be a read error. The chain carries TRBV6-1 and TRBJ1-5; 9 bases fit TRBD1. The CDR3 runs to 15 residues. Germline CDR1 is MNHNS and CDR2 is SASEGT. The CDR3 loop is CASRDRGFVNQSQHF. The CDR3 bases are TGTGCCAGCAGAGACAGGGGGTTTGTCAATCAGTCCCAGCATTTT.

This clonotype was detected many times. This chain links TRBV11-2 with TRBJ2-6, with a weak D call TRBD2 (6 bases). Germline V gene sequence: CDR1 SGHAT, CDR2 FQNNGV. V was clipped by 5 bases and J by 4 bases, with 21 bases between them. This CDR3 is 18 amino acids long. The CDR3 reads CASSRRDWLHSGANVLTF. In DNA form, the CDR3 reads TGTGCCAGCAGCCGCCGGGACTGGCTTCATTCGGGGGCCAACGTCCTGACTTTC.

Notes on this clonotype: A junction end diverges from the germline sequence, so it may reflect a read error. V usage is TRBV5-1 and J usage is TRBJ1-1; D not certain. CDR1 and CDR2 from the germline V gene are SGHRS and YFSETQ. The CDR3 runs 13 residues. DNA of the CDR3: TGCGCTAGCAGCTTTCGACGGGGCACTGAAGCTTTCTTT. Translating gives CASSFRRGTEAFF.

The V and J genes are TRBV11-2 and TRBJ2-1; no definite D call. The CDR3 has 13 residues. The germline gives CDR1 SGHAT, CDR2 FQNNGV. Between the trimmed V and J ends, which lost 2 bases and 10 bases, there was a span of 12 bases. In DNA form, the CDR3 reads TGTGCCAGCAGCTTAACCGACGGACCCGAGCAGTTCTTC. It specifies CASSLTDGPEQFF.

Note on this clonotype: A read error is possible here, since a much larger clone lies one base away. The rearrangement links TRBV11-2 to TRBJ1-6, with 9 positions matching TRBD1. The CDR3 sequence is 15 residues long. Trimming cost V 1 base and J 8 bases; bases outside gene matches: 3. Germline CDR1 reads SGHAT; CDR2 reads FQNNGV. The DNA of the CDR3 is TGTGCCAGCAGCTTAGCACAGGGGGCGCATTCACCCCTCCACTTT. Amino acids: CASSLAQGAHSPLHF.

With respect to this clonotype: A much larger clone lies one base from this, so it may be a read error. V gene TRBV29-1 combines with J gene TRBJ2-2; 7 positions agree with TRBD1. Per the germline V gene, CDR1 is SQVTM and CDR2 is ANQGSEA. This CDR3 is 14 amino acids long. The junction had 9 bases not matched to a gene; V was cut back by 8 bases and J by 3 bases. This CDR3 reads CSTETGSDTGELFF. The CDR3 coding sequence is TGCAGCACCGAGACAGGGTCGGACACCGGGGAGCTGTTTTTT.